This T cell receptor (beta chain) came from a study of post-analysis software for immune sequencing data. Study overall: The cohort encompassed relapsing-remitting, secondary progressive and progressive-relapsing multiple sclerosis disease courses. Study results and caveats: Comparison with controls showed significantly lower normalized Chao1 diversity in multiple sclerosis patients. Comparison of patients with controls showed about 5 TRBV segments more frequent in patients, TRBV5-6, TRBV5-1 and TRBV20-1 among them. Under the F measure, samples that were prepared in one batch clustered strongly together.

V lost 1 base, J lost 8 bases, and 15 bases lay in between. The CDR3 covers 14 residues. The germline CDR1 and CDR2 sequences are SGHVS and FQNEAQ. A few counts support this clonotype. Its antigen is currently unknown. Included in the TCR beta cDNA libraries were unique molecular identifiers. A population of roughly 0.85 to 11 million T cells gave rise to roughly 0.5 million cDNA molecules. TCRdb independently ran MiXCR on the PCR reads; one entry per CDR3 protein. This sample carries about 820,000 distinct CDR3 sequences, 53% of them seen once, and the ten largest clones take 4.6%. The TCR comes from a girl aged 5-17 years with multiple sclerosis. The rearrangement links TRBV7-8 to TRBJ2-7, with D unclear. Material: blood. The CDR3 nucleotides are TGTGCCAGCAGCTTAGTGGGCAAAATAGCCCAGCAGTACTTC. The encoded protein is CASSLVGKIAQQYF. The full variable domain, in which reference TRBV7-8 and TRBJ2-7 provide the parts outside the CDR3, is GAGVSQSPRYKVAKRGQDVALRCDPISGHVSLFWYQQALGQGPEFLTYFQNEAQLDKSGLPSDRFFAERPEGSVSTLKIQRTQQEDSAVYLCASSLVGKIAQQYFGPGTRLTVT.